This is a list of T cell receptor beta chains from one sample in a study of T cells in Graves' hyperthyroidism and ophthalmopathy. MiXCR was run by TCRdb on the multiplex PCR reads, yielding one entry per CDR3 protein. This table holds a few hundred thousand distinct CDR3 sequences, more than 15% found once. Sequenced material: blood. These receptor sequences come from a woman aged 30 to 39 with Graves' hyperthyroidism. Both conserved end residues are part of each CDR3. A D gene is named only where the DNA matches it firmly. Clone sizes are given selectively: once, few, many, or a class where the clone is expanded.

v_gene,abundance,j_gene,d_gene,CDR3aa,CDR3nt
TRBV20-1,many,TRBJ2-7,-,CSARGRSSYEQYF,TGCAGTGCTAGAGGCAGAAGCTCCTACGAGCAGTACTTC
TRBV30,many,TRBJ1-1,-,CAWSVHRVVTEAFF,TGTGCCTGGAGTGTACACAGGGTTGTAACTGAAGCTTTCTTT
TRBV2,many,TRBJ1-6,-,CASKETGSNSPLHF,TGTGCCAGCAAGGAAACAGGCAGTAATTCACCCCTCCACTTT
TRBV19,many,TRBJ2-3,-,CASNSGGTDTQYF,TGTGCCAGTAACTCCGGAGGCACAGATACGCAGTATTTT
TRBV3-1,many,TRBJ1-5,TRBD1,CASSTQGAREPQHF,TGTGCCAGCAGCACACAGGGGGCAAGGGAGCCCCAGCATTTT
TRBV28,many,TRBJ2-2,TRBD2,CASSLLAGGPNTGELFF,TGTGCCAGCAGTTTACTAGCGGGAGGGCCGAACACCGGGGAGCTGTTTTTT
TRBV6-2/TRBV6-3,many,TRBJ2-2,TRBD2,CASTNPQFGLAGGPRTGELFF,TGTGCCAGCACCAACCCTCAATTTGGACTAGCGGGAGGGCCGCGCACCGGGGAGCTGTTTTTT
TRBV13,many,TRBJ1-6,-,CASRESGNSPLHF,TGTGCCAGCAGAGAGAGTGGGAATTCACCCCTCCACTTT
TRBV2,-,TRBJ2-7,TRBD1,CASSSHRGLYYEQYF,TGTGCCAGCAGTTCCCACAGGGGGTTATACTACGAGCAGTACTTC
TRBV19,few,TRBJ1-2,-,CASSSGMDYGYTF,TGTGCCAGTAGCTCGGGCATGGACTATGGCTACACCTTC
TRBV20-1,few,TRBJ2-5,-,CSGGRSQIQETQYF,TGCAGTGGGGGGAGGAGCCAAATTCAAGAGACCCAGTACTTC
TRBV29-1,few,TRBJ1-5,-,CSVQESNQPQHF,TGCAGCGTACAGGAGAGCAATCAGCCCCAGCATTTT
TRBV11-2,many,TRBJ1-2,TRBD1,CASSLDRAFYGYTF,TGTGCCAGCAGCTTGGACAGGGCGTTCTATGGCTACACCTTC
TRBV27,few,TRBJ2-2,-,CASSLYRSNTGELFF,TGTGCCAGCAGTTTATACAGGTCCAACACCGGGGAGCTGTTTTTT
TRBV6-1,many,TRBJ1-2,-,CASSEPGWGSYGYTF,TGTGCCAGCAGTGAACCAGGGTGGGGATCCTATGGCTACACCTTC